This T cell receptor beta chain stems from a study of blood T cells in healthy people across ages. The CDR3 runs to 11 residues. Trimming shortened V by 8 bases and J by 6 bases, and 10 bases separated the two germline ends. Per the germline V gene, CDR1 is LGHNA and CDR2 is YSLEER. Combining a sample-barcoded 5' primer with a J-beta primer mix, a second PCR ran for roughly 6 to 11 cycles. TCRdb reprocessed the 5' RACE reads with MiXCR, giving one entry per CDR3 protein. The sample includes about 1.4 million distinct CDR3 sequences, around 55% of them seen just once. Sequencing input: blood. The gene calls are TRBV4-3 and TRBJ1-2, with a tentative D call TRBD1 (6 bases). This receptor was identified in a man younger than 35 in good health. The CDR3 DNA reads TGCGCCAGCCAGGGGAGGAATGGCTACACCTTC. It encodes CASQGRNGYTF.